This paragraph reports one T cell receptor (beta chain). No cognate antigen has been identified for it. No much larger clone is present one base from it, and per-base qualities are unavailable. This entry belongs to a study of blood T cell repertoires in COVID-19 (dated by TCRdb to 2020 to 2021). Regarding the research as a whole: Samples from collaborators originated in the United States, Italy and Spain and spanned both the acute and convalescent phases of COVID-19. A freely available public database, intended as a resource for researchers studying the immune response to SARS-CoV-2, is where the repertoires were released. Deeply sampled blood TCRbeta repertoires from subjects exposed to, actively infected with, or recovered from COVID-19 were included in the dataset. Where available, HLA class I and class II types were taken from metadata supplied by the sample provider and were not determined by assay-based typing. The samples were drawn from the first 160 participants of the ongoing ImmuneRACE study and from roughly 1,300 subjects provided by 6 global collaborators. The material from the prospective study consisted of cDNA or gDNA derived from T cells, B-cell-depleted T cells, or PBMCs. Sample metadata almost always included a de-identified subject ID, COVID-19 status, age in years and sex.

Findings and caveats that apply to the study as a whole: The amount of clinical and demographic metadata varied by source and participant and was provided uncurated.

Each collaborating institution followed its own protocols to collect whole blood in K2EDTA tubes. Collaborator samples were shipped for TCRbeta analysis as frozen whole blood, isolated PBMCs, or DNA extracted from either sample type. TCRbeta CDR3 regions were amplified from genomic DNA using the immunoSEQ Assay, a bias-controlled multiplex PCR. In the authors' own workflow: The number of nucleated cells in each sample was estimated by amplification of reference gene primers within the assay. To quantify the absolute abundance of each unique TCRbeta CDR3 rearrangement, sequence reads were collapsed and filtered. Productive Simpson clonality was computed per sample as the square root of Simpson's diversity index over productive rearrangements. As stored in TCRdb, this immuneACCESS dataset retains in-frame rearrangements with V and J assigned. A fraction of the clones does not appear; measured against another copy, unresolved V genes explain less than half of the discrepancy, and the remainder lacks a known reason. V, J and clone size are taken as reported in that table, and D and trimming were inferred from the DNA itself. The sample profile shows 200,000 to 250,000 clones; over 70% of them were found once. The top ten hold less than 7% of the sample.

The sample taken for sequencing was peripheral blood. The clonotype was recovered from a woman in her 70s with acute or convalescent COVID-19.

The CDR3 reads CASSPPGQGYQPQHF. The DNA sequence follows: TGTGCCAGCAGTCCACCGGGACAGGGCTATCAGCCCCAGCATTTT. Rearrangement joined TRBV6-5 to TRBJ1-5; 9 junctional bases match TRBD1. V is pruned by 5 bases and J by 5 bases, leaving 7 bases of the junction without a gene match. CDR1 and CDR2 were assigned from the germline V gene as MNHEY and SVGAGI. Reading from cysteine to phenylalanine, the CDR3 counts 15 amino acids. The DNA shown is the 45-base CDR3, in frame from base 1.